The next 13 T cell receptor beta chains were all read from a single sample in a study of blood T cells in healthy people across ages. It was with a sample-barcoded 5' primer and a J-beta primer mix that a second PCR of roughly 6 to 12 cycles was run. TCRdb independently ran MiXCR on the 5' RACE reads; one entry per CDR3 protein. The sample has about 680,000 distinct CDR3 sequences; approximately 50% are singletons. Sequencing input: blood. Receptors were obtained from a woman in her sixties in good health.

The rearrangement links TRBV5-5 to TRBJ2-1; 8 bases are shared with TRBD2. The DNA end is a closer match to TRBJ2-7, so the J assignment may be wrong. Germline assignment: CDR1 SGHKS and CDR2 YYEKEE (reference sequence). This CDR3 contains 18 residues. The CDR3 bases are TGTGCCAGCAGCTGGGGGCTGCGGAGCGGGAGAGGCTACAATGAGCAGTACTTC. Protein: CASSWGLRSGRGYNEQYF.

The rearrangement joins TRBV15 to TRBJ2-2; TRBD1 matches at 8 bases. Germline-derived CDR1 and CDR2 are LNHNV and YYDKDF (reference sequence). The CDR3 contains 16 residues. With V trimmed by 0 bases and J by 8 bases, 8 bases remained unmatched. CDR3 residues: CATSRDPLQGAGELFF. The CDR3 nucleotides are TGTGCCACCAGCAGAGATCCTCTTCAGGGGGCAGGGGAGCTGTTTTTT.

This clonotype has more than one count but fewer than ten. V gene TRBV2 combines with J gene TRBJ2-4, with D unclear. Between the trimmed V and J ends, which lost 6 bases and 6 bases, there was a span of 6 bases. Looked up from germline, CDR1 is SNHLY and CDR2 is FYNNEI. CDR3 length: 11 amino acids. CDR3 sequence: CASSVANIQYF. The CDR3 coding sequence is TGTGCCAGCAGCGTAGCAAACATTCAGTACTTC.

V gene TRBV4-2 combines with J gene TRBJ2-3; D is undetermined. The CDR3 spans 18 residues. From germline, CDR1 is LGHNA and CDR2 YNFKEQ. Trimming removed 3 bases at V and 0 bases at J, with 19 bases between. DNA of the CDR3: TGTGCCAGCAGCCAGGGCAGGTTGGGTTCGGGTAGCACAGATACGCAGTATTTT. It is translated as CASSQGRLGSGSTDTQYF.

The chain combines TRBV9 with TRBJ2-4; TRBD1 is a possible D gene (5 bases). CDR1 is SGDLS and CDR2 is YYNGEE in the germline V gene. CDR3 size: 13 residues. Between the trimmed V and J ends, which lost 4 bases and 5 bases, there was a span of 10 bases. The CDR3 region is CASSTSRENIQYF. CDR3 nucleotide sequence: TGTGCCAGCAGCACTTCCAGGGAAAACATTCAGTACTTC.

The CDR3 bases are TGCAGTGCTAGCCGGGACTCTATACAGCCCCAGCATTTT. Its protein is CSASRDSIQPQHF. The chain carries TRBV20-1 and TRBJ1-5; a weak D match, TRBD1 (5 bases). The V end lost 3 bases, the J end lost 7 bases, and 13 bases lay between the germline ends. The germline CDR1 and CDR2 sequences are DFQATT and SNEGSKA (reference sequence). This CDR3 is built from 13 residues.

This clonotype occurred a few times. The chain joins TRBV6-5 to TRBJ1-2, with 9 bases fitting TRBD1. Germline CDR1 MNHEY, CDR2 SVGAGI. This CDR3 has 15 residues. The junction had 3 bases not matched to a gene; V was cut back by 4 bases and J by 0 bases. CDR3 residues: CASSSTGGTNYGYTF. CDR3 DNA: TGTGCCAGCAGTTCGACAGGGGGGACTAACTATGGCTACACCTTC.

The rearrangement links TRBV11-2 to TRBJ2-7; 9 bases are shared with TRBD2. This CDR3 is 17 amino acids long. The germline gives CDR1 SGHAT, CDR2 FQNNGV. With V trimmed by 5 bases and J by 1 base, 12 bases remained unmatched. CDR3 sequence: CASSPPVSSGKSYEQYF. The CDR3 DNA reads TGTGCCAGCAGCCCCCCGGTTTCTAGCGGGAAGTCCTACGAGCAGTACTTC. The variable domain in full, with the rest retrieved from reference TRBV11-2 and TRBJ2-7, is EAGVAQSPRYKIIEKRQSVAFWCNPISGHATLYWYQQILGQGPKLLIQFQNNGVVDDSQLPKDRFSAERLKGVDSTLKIQPAKLEDSAVYLCASSPPVSSGKSYEQYFGPGTRLTVT.

This chain joins TRBV6-2 or TRBV6-3 and TRBJ1-2; weak D call: TRBD1 (6 bases). Germline assignment: CDR1 MNHEY and CDR2 SVGEGT. The CDR3 spans 19 residues. Trimming stripped 2 bases from V and 0 bases from J, with 22 bases between. DNA of the CDR3: TGTGCCAGCAGTTACCCCCCAACAGGGACGTATGGGGCTAACTATGGCTACACCTTC. Encoded protein: CASSYPPTGTYGANYGYTF.

This chain links TRBV12-3 or TRBV12-4 with TRBJ2-5; D could derive from TRBD1 or TRBD2 (6 bases each). Trimming stripped 6 bases from V and 2 bases from J, with 16 bases between. CDR3 length: 15 amino acids. Here the CDR3 DNA reads TGTGCCAGCAGGGGGAGGAGCAGGGGTCAAGAGACCCAGTACTTC. Amino acid sequence: CASRGRSRGQETQYF.

V gene TRBV2 combines with J gene TRBJ2-3; TRBD2 matches at 7 bases. The J segment lost 2 bases and the V segment lost 1 base, leaving 3 bases of the junction unmatched. This CDR3 region has 15 residues. CDR1 is SNHLY, CDR2 FYNNEI, per germline. CDR3 coding DNA: TGTGCCAGCAGTGAAGAAGGGGACTACACAGATACGCAGTATTTT. This gives the protein CASSEEGDYTDTQYF.

The sample holds a few counts of this clonotype. This rearrangement joins TRBV28 to TRBJ2-5; 8 nucleotides line up with TRBD2. The CDR3 has 17 residues. Germline V CDR1 and CDR2: MDHEN, SYDVKM. V trimming: 4 bases; J trimming: 3 bases; junction bases outside the gene matches: 13. DNA for the CDR3: TGTGCCAGCAGTTCGTTAGCGGGAACCCCCGGGGAAGAGACCCAGTACTTC. It translates to CASSSLAGTPGEETQYF.

This clonotype was seen a handful of times. The genes are TRBV14 and TRBJ2-1, with D possibly TRBD1 on 5 matching bases. Trimming cost V 2 bases and J 9 bases, with 11 bases left between them. The CDR3 is 13 amino acids. CDR1 and CDR2 (germline): SGHDN, FVKESK. As DNA, the CDR3 is TGTGCCAGCAGCCAAACCGCTCAGGGTGAGCAGTTCTTC. As protein: CASSQTAQGEQFF.